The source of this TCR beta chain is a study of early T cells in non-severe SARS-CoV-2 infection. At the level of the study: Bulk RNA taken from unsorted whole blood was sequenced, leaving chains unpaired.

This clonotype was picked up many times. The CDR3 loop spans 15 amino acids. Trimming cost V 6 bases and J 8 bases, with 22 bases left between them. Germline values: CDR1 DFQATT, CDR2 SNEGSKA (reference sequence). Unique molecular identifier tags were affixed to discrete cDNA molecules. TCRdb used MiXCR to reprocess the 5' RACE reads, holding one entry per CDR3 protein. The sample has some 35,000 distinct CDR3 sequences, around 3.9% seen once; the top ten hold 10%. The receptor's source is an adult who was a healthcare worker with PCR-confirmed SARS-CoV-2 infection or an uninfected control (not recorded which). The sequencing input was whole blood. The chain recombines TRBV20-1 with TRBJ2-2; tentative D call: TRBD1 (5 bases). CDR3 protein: CSAGISGFRTGELFF. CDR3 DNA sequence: TGCAGTGCCGGAATCTCGGGTTTTAGGACAGGGGAGCTGTTTTTT.